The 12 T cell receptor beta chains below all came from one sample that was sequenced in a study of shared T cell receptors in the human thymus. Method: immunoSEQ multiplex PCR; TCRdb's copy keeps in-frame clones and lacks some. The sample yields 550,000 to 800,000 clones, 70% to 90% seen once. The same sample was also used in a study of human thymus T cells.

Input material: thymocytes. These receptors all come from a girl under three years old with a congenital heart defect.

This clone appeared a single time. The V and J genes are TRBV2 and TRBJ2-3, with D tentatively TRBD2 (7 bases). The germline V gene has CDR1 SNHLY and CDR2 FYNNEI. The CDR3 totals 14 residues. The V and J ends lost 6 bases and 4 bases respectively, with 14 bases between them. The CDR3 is CASSPGGRADTQYF. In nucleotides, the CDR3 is TGTGCCAGCAGCCCCGGGGGGCGGGCAGATACGCAGTATTTT.

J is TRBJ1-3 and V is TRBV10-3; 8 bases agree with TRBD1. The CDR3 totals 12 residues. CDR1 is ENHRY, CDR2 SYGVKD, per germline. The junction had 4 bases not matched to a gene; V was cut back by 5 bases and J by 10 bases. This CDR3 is CAISLQGETIYF. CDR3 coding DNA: TGTGCCATCAGTTTACAGGGGGAGACCATATATTTT.

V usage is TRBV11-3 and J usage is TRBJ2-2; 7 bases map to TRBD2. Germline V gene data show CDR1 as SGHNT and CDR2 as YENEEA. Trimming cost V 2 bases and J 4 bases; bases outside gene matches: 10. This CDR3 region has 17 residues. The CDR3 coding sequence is TGTGCCAGCAGCTTATCTCGGGGGGACGGACCCACCGGGGAGCTGTTTTTT. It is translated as CASSLSRGDGPTGELFF.

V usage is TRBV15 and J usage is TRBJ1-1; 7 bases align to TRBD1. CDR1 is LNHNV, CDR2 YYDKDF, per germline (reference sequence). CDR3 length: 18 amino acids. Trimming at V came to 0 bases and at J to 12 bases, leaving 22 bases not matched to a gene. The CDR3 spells CATSRDGGIRGQSPRTFF. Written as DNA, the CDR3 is TGTGCCACCAGCAGAGATGGGGGGATTAGGGGGCAATCCCCGAGGACTTTCTTT.

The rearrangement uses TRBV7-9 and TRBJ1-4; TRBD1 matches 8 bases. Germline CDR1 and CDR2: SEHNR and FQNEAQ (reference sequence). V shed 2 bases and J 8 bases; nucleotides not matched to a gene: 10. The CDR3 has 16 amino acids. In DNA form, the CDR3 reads TGTGCCAGCAGCTTATCCGACAGGGGCCGCGGGGAAAAACTGTTTTTT. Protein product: CASSLSDRGRGEKLFF.

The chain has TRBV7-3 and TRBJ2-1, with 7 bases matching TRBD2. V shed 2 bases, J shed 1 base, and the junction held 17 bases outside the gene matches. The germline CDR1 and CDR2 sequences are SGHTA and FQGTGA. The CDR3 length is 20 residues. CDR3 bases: TGTGCCAGCAGCTTATTCTGGGGGGGTTCCGGGGCAGGTTCCTACAATGAGCAGTTCTTC. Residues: CASSLFWGGSGAGSYNEQFF.

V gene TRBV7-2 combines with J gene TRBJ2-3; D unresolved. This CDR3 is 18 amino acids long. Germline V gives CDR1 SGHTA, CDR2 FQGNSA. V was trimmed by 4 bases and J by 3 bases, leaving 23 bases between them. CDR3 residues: CASSSRGLGPLFTDTQYF. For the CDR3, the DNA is TGTGCCAGCAGCTCCAGAGGCCTAGGCCCCTTATTTACAGATACGCAGTATTTT.

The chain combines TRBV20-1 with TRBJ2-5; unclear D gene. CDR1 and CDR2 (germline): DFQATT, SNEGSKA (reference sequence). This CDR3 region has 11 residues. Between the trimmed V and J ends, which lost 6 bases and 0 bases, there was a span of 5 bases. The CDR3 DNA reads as TGCAGTGCCCCGTACCAAGAGACCCAGTACTTC. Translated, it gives CSAPYQETQYF.

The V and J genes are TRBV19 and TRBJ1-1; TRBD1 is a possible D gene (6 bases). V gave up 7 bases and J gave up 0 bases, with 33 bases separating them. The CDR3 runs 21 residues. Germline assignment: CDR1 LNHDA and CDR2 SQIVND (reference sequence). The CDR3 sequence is CASTQRGGYSGMSYMNTEAFF. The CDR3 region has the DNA TGTGCCAGTACCCAAAGGGGGGGATACTCGGGGATGTCTTACATGAACACTGAAGCTTTCTTT.

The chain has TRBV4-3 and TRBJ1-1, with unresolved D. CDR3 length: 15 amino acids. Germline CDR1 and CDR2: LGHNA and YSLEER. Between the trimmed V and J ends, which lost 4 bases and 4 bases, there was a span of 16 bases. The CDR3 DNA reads TGCGCCAGCAGCCCAGAGTTACCCAGTGCCACTGAAGCTTTCTTT. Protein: CASSPELPSATEAFF.

The CDR3, as DNA: TGCGCCAGCAGTCAAAACTCAGCCCAGGGGGCAAGGGATCAGCCCCAGCATTTT. This codes for CASSQNSAQGARDQPQHF. This chain connects TRBV4-1 to TRBJ1-5, with 8 bases aligning to TRBD1. The CDR3 extends over 18 amino acids. The junction had 18 bases not matched to a gene; V was cut back by 6 bases and J by 5 bases. Germline CDR1 reads MGHRA; CDR2 reads YSYEKL.

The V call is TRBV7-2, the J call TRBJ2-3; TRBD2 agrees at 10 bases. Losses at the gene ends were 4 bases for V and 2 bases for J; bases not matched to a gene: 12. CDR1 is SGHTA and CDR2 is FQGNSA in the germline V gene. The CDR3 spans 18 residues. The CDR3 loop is CASSSKSSGGQSTDTQYF. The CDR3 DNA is TGTGCCAGCAGCTCCAAATCTAGCGGGGGCCAGTCCACAGATACGCAGTATTTT.